This T cell receptor beta chain was sequenced during a study of CD8 T cells in Susac syndrome. J lost 3 bases, V lost 6 bases, and 8 bases had no gene match. From germline, CDR1 is LNHDA and CDR2 SQIVND (reference sequence). The CDR3 sequence is 14 residues long. Random hexamers served to reverse transcribe about 0.45 to 1 ug RNA. MiXCR, applied by TCRdb to the immunoSEQ multiplex PCR reads, yields one record per CDR3 protein. The profile shows some 96,000 distinct CDR3 sequences, around 94% of them singletons. The sequence was obtained from a human donor with Susac syndrome. Sequenced sample: CD4+ T cells from PBMCs. V usage is TRBV19 and J usage is TRBJ2-7, with 7 bases that match TRBD1. CDR3 sequence reads: CASRSDRASYEQYF. CDR3 in DNA: TGTGCCAGTAGAAGCGACAGGGCTAGCTACGAGCAGTACTTC.